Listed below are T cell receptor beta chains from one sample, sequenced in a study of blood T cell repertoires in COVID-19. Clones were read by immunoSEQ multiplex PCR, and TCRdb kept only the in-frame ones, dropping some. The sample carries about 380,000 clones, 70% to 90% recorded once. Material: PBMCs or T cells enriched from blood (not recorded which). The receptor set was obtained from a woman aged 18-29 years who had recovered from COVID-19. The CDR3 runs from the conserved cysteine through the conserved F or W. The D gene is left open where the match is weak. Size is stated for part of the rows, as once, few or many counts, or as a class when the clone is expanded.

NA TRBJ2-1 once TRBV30 CAWSFRGLHNEQFF TGTGCCTGGAGTTTCAGGGGATTACACAATGAGCAGTTCTTC
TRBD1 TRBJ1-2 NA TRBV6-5 CASSRQGAQGYTF TGTGCCAGCAGTCGTCAGGGGGCGCAGGGCTACACCTTC
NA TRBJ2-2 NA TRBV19 CASSNRDIRNTGELFF TGTGCCAGTAGCAACCGCGACATACGGAACACCGGGGAGCTGTTTTTT
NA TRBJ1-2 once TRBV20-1 CSASAEPYYGYTF TGCAGTGCTAGTGCCGAGCCGTACTATGGCTACACCTTC
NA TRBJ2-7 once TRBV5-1 CASSLGGSPYEQYF TGCGCCAGCAGCCTTGGGGGCAGCCCCTACGAGCAGTACTTC
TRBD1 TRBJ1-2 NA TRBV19 CASSTSPGGKDYGYTF TGTGCCAGTAGCACTTCCCCAGGGGGTAAAGACTATGGCTACACCTTC
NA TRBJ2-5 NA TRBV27 CASSFRERETQYF TGTGCCAGCAGTTTTAGGGAGCGGGAGACCCAGTACTTC
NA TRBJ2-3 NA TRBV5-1 CASSLQGTDTQYF TGCGCCAGCAGCTTACAGGGCACAGATACGCAGTATTTT
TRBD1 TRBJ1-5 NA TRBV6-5 CASSYSHRGNQPQHF TGTGCCAGCAGTTACTCCCACAGGGGAAATCAGCCCCAGCATTTT
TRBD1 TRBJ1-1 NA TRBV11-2 CASSPTGGGTEAFF TGTGCCAGCAGCCCAACAGGGGGAGGCACTGAAGCTTTCTTT
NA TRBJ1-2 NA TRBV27 CASSPIAGDYGYTF TGTGCCAGCAGCCCCATTGCCGGGGACTATGGCTACACCTTC
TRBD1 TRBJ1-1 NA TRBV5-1 CATGTGGANTEAFF TGCGCCACCGGGACAGGGGGCGCGAACACTGAAGCTTTCTTT
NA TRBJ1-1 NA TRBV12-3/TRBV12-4 CALDSSTEAFF TGTGCCCTCGACAGCTCCACTGAAGCTTTCTTT
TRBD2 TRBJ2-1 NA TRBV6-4 CASSALAGGLLNEQFF TGTGCCAGCAGTGCCCTAGCGGGGGGGTTACTCAATGAGCAGTTCTTC
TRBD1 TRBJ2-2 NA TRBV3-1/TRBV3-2 CASSLTVRGMNTGELFF TGTGCCAGCAGTCTTACGGTCAGGGGGATGAACACCGGGGAGCTGTTTTTT
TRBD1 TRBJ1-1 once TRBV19 CASVIRWDRDTEAFF TGTGCCAGTGTAATCCGATGGGACAGGGACACTGAAGCTTTCTTT
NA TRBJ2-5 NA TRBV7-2 CASSRRLSGGTQYF TGTGCCAGCAGTCGTCGTCTAAGTGGTGGGACCCAGTACTTC
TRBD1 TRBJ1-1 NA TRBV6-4 CASRAFPGTGMNTEAFF TGTGCCAGCAGAGCCTTCCCGGGGACAGGGATGAACACTGAAGCTTTCTTT
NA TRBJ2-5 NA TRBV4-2 CASSRGEVQETQYF TGTGCCAGCAGCCGAGGAGAAGTACAAGAGACCCAGTACTTC
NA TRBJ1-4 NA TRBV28 CASSLLEGMWGKLFF TGTGCCAGCAGTTTATTGGAGGGAATGTGGGGAAAACTGTTTTTT
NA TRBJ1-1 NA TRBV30 CAHGPGASFTEAFF TGTGCTCATGGGCCAGGGGCGAGTTTTACTGAAGCTTTCTTT
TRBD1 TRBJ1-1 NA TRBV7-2 CASFPGQGNTEAFF TGTGCCAGCTTCCCGGGACAGGGAAACACTGAAGCTTTCTTT
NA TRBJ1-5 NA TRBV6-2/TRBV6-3 CASSYGGAGNQPQHF TGTGCCAGCAGTTACGGGGGGGCTGGCAATCAGCCCCAGCATTTT
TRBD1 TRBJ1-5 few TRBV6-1 CASSEWDRAYQPQHF TGTGCCAGCAGTGAATGGGACAGGGCGTATCAGCCCCAGCATTTT
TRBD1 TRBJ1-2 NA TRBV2 CASSDFGQANYGYTF TGTGCCAGCAGTGATTTTGGACAGGCTAACTATGGCTACACCTTC
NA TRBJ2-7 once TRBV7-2 CASSWDMSSYEQYF TGTGCCAGCAGCTGGGACATGAGCTCCTACGAGCAGTACTTC
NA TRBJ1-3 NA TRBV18 CASSPWAHKNTIYF TGTGCCAGCTCACCTTGGGCGCATAAAAACACCATATATTTT
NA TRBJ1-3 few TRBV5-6 CASSFGDTIYF TGTGCCAGCAGCTTTGGAGACACCATATATTTT
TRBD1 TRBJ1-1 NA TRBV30 CAWSPERGHTEAFF TGTGCCTGGAGCCCCGAGAGGGGGCACACTGAAGCTTTCTTT
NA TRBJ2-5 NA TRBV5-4 CASSFTSWETQYF TGTGCCAGCAGCTTCACTAGTTGGGAGACCCAGTACTTC
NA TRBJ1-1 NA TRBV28 CAGGEGENTEAFF TGTGCCGGGGGCGAGGGGGAGAACACTGAAGCTTTCTTT
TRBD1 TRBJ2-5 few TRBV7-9 CASSEGQGVVGQETQYF TGTGCCAGCAGCGAGGGACAGGGGGTCGTAGGACAGGAGACCCAGTACTTC
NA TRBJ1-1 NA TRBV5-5 CASSHRAGPTEAFF TGTGCCAGCAGCCATAGAGCAGGGCCCACTGAAGCTTTCTTT
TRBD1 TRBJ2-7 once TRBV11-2 CASSPDRGVYEQYF TGTGCCAGCAGTCCCGACAGGGGAGTCTACGAGCAGTACTTC
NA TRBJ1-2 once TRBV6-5 CATQTGGADYGYTF TGTGCCACCCAAACTGGGGGGGCTGACTATGGCTACACCTTC
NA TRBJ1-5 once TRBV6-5 CASRSQKAQPQHF TGTGCCAGCAGGTCACAGAAAGCCCAGCCCCAGCATTTT
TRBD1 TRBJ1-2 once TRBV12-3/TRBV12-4 CASSDGTAYGYTF TGTGCCAGCAGCGACGGGACAGCCTATGGCTACACCTTC